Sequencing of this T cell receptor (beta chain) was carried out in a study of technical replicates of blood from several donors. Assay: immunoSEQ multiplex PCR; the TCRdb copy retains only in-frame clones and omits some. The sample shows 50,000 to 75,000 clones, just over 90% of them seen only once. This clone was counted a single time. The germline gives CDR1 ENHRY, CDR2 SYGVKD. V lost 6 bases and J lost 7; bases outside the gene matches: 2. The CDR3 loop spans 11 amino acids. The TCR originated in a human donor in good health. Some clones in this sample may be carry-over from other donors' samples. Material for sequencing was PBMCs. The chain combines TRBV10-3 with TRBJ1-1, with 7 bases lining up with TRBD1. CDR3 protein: CAIRRQGEAFF. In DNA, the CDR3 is TGTGCCATCAGAAGACAGGGTGAAGCTTTCTTT.